The 31 T cell receptor beta chains in this list originate from one sample, sequenced in a study of regulatory T cells in long-lasting Graves disease (dated by TCRdb to 2020 to 2023). The time point label of this sample denotes: persistent/refractory GD, antithyroid drugs over 5 years with positive TRAb. RNA was extracted from PBMCs in TRIzol for both TCR sequencing and RNA sequencing. The protocol used for the library was multiplex PCR. The sample was run on an Illumina HiSeq 4000. To build TCR beta libraries, CDR3 regions were amplified by Arm-PCR using iRepertoire HTBI primers. In-frame beta chains were kept once TCRdb had trimmed the public reads at Q25 with fastp and called clones with MiXCR. Rows matching on CDR3 protein sequence are summarized as one entry with the most common DNA and genes. This sample comprises some 440,000 distinct CDR3 sequences, roughly 20% of them detected only once. 7.8% of the sample is taken by the ten largest.

Specimen: peripheral blood mononuclear cells (PBMCs), collected when the disease was refractory, from a patient treated with antithyroid drugs. Receptors originate from a female donor with Graves disease.

This clonotype came up many times. The chain links TRBV6-2 or TRBV6-3 to TRBJ1-1; 8 bases fit TRBD1. CDR3 size: 13 residues. V shed 4 bases and J 5 bases; nucleotides not matched to a gene: 3. CDR1 MNHEY and CDR2 SVGEGT come from the germline V gene. The CDR3, as DNA: TGTGCCAGCAGTTCTTGGACAGGGACTGAAGCTTTCTTT. Translation gives CASSSWTGTEAFF.

The chain joins TRBV27 to TRBJ1-1; D call uncertain. V lost 0 bases, J lost 1 base, and 9 bases lay in between. Per the germline V gene, CDR1 is MNHEY and CDR2 is SMNVEV (reference sequence). The CDR3 extends over 15 amino acids. The CDR3: CASSLSKSGNTEAFF. CDR3 DNA: TGTGCCAGCAGTTTATCAAAGTCAGGGAACACTGAAGCTTTCTTT.

This clonotype was seen many times. The chain combines TRBV2 with TRBJ1-1; D remains ambiguous. V was shortened by 4 bases and J by 1 base, with 22 bases between the two germline ends. CDR1 and CDR2 (germline): SNHLY, FYNNEI. CDR3 length: 18 amino acids. CDR3 amino acids: CASSGSTPRGGRNTEAFF. For the CDR3, the DNA is TGTGCCAGCAGTGGGTCCACCCCACGGGGAGGAAGGAACACTGAAGCTTTCTTT.

A single count supports this clonotype. Just one base apart from a much larger clone, this may be a read error. This rearrangement joins TRBV6-2 or TRBV6-3 to TRBJ2-5; D unclear. The CDR3 sequence is 12 residues long. Trimming shortened V by 11 bases and J by 3 bases, and 13 bases separated the two germline ends. Germline-derived CDR1 and CDR2 are MNHEY and SVGEGT. This chain's CDR3 is CAGKSVEETQYF. CDR3 coding DNA: TGTGCCGGCAAGAGCGTTGAAGAGACCCAGTACTTC.

This clonotype was recorded at least ten times. The chain employs TRBV6-5 and TRBJ1-1; no firm D call. Germline values: CDR1 MNHEY, CDR2 SVGAGI. The CDR3 is 11 residues long. V lost 6 bases to trimming and J lost 6 bases, with 8 bases between them. The chain's CDR3 is CASSYGPEAFF. The DNA for the CDR3 is TGTGCCAGCAGCTACGGGCCTGAAGCTTTCTTT.

This clonotype occurred many times. This rearrangement joins TRBV7-9 to TRBJ1-1; D is uncertain. Germline V gene lookup returns CDR1 SEHNR and CDR2 FQNEAQ (reference sequence). V was trimmed by 5 bases and J by 4 bases, leaving 11 bases between them. There are 13 residues in the CDR3. CDR3 region: CASSILGSTEAFF. The CDR3 region has the DNA TGTGCCAGCAGCATTCTGGGGTCCACTGAAGCTTTCTTT.

This clonotype has just a few counts. The chain carries TRBV19 and TRBJ1-5; 9 bases line up with TRBD1. The CDR3 sequence is 16 residues long. V trimming: 2 bases; J trimming: 6 bases; junction bases outside the gene matches: 8. Germline loops: CDR1 LNHDA, CDR2 SQIVND (reference sequence). CDR3 region: CASSIRPGTGIQPQHF. The DNA for the CDR3 is TGTGCCAGTAGTATACGCCCCGGGACAGGGATTCAGCCCCAGCATTTT.

V gene TRBV28 combines with J gene TRBJ1-3, with D unclear. With 3 bases removed from V and 4 bases from J, the gap between germline ends came to 4 bases. CDR1 and CDR2 from the germline V gene are MDHEN and SYDVKM. The CDR3 extends over 12 amino acids. CDR3: CASSFRGNTIYF. The CDR3 DNA reads as TGTGCCAGCAGTTTTAGAGGAAACACCATATATTTT.

Worth noting for this clonotype: Possible read error: a much larger clone is one base away. The J gene is TRBJ2-5, the V gene TRBV6-9; D is perhaps TRBD1 (5 bases). Trimming shortened V by 4 bases and J by 7 bases, and 13 bases separated the two germline ends. CDR3 length: 13 residues. Germline lookup yields CDR1 MNHGY and CDR2 SVAAGI. The CDR3 protein is CASSSGRVGTQYF. CDR3 nucleotides: TGTGCCAGCAGTTCCGGCAGGGTGGGGACCCAGTACTTC.

This clonotype was seen only a few times. The chain has TRBV30 and TRBJ2-7; TRBD2 aligns across 15 bases. Unmatched junction bases numbered 12, after V lost 6 bases and J lost 6 bases. This CDR3 has 16 amino acids. Germline V gene sequence: CDR1 GTSNPN, CDR2 SVGIG (reference sequence). The CDR3, as DNA: TGTGCCTGTATGGGACTAGCGGGAGGACTCCCCAGCGAGCAGTACTTC. It encodes CACMGLAGGLPSEQYF.

Of note for this clonotype: Given the absence of the conserved phenylalanine or tryptophan at the CDR3 end, a read error is likely. It is unclear where the CDR3 begins or ends on the DNA, so no DNA is shown, and the CDR3 is as TCRdb lists it. The chain links TRBV7-2 to TRBJ2-2. Germline V gene lookup returns CDR1 SGHTA and CDR2 FQGNSA. Inclusive of both ends, the CDR3 amounts to 15 amino acids. The CDR3 reads CASIVTAFYTGEPFL.

This clonotype was detected ten times or more. The rearrangement joins TRBV2 to TRBJ1-2; D is undetermined. Germline assignment: CDR1 SNHLY and CDR2 FYNNEI. There are 13 residues in the CDR3. V lost 3 bases to trimming and J lost 4 bases, with 9 bases between them. The CDR3 here is CASSDRSGYGYTF. The CDR3 nucleotides read TGTGCCAGCAGTGACAGATCAGGCTATGGCTACACCTTC.

This clonotype has only a few counts. The V gene is TRBV10-3, the J gene TRBJ2-5; 7 nucleotides line up with TRBD2. V lost 4 bases to trimming and J lost 4 bases; unmatched junction nucleotides: 3. CDR1 is ENHRY, CDR2 SYGVKD, per germline. The CDR3 consists of 13 residues. The CDR3 region is CAISATSRETQYF. The CDR3 coding sequence is TGTGCCATCAGTGCGACTAGCCGAGAGACCCAGTACTTC.

This clonotype was counted many times. The chain employs TRBV12-3 or TRBV12-4 and TRBJ1-5, with no clear D. V lost 6 bases and J lost 0, with 6 bases in between. This CDR3 comprises 13 residues. CDR3 bases: TGTGCCAGCAGAACCAATAGCAATCAGCCCCAGCATTTT. It is translated as CASRTNSNQPQHF.

This chain links TRBV6-2 or TRBV6-3 with TRBJ2-2; D is unclear. The CDR3 length is 17 residues. V was trimmed by 2 bases and J by 4 bases, leaving 17 bases between them. The germline CDR1 and CDR2 sequences are MNHEY and SVGEGT. The CDR3 here is CASSYEGWGTGTGELFF. The CDR3 DNA is TGTGCCAGCAGTTACGAAGGTTGGGGTACGGGCACCGGGGAGCTGTTTTTT.

This clonotype was observed at least ten times. The V and J genes are TRBV28 and TRBJ2-7; perhaps D is TRBD1 or TRBD2 (7 bases each). Germline V CDR1 and CDR2: MDHEN, SYDVKM. The CDR3 consists of 14 residues. V was cut by 7 bases and J by 4 bases, with 17 bases left in between. This CDR3 is CASTSTGRGYEQYF. Here the CDR3 DNA reads TGTGCCAGCACCTCGACAGGGCGGGGGTACGAGCAGTACTTC. The complete variable domain, with remaining parts taken from reference TRBV28 and TRBJ2-7, reads DVKVTQSSRYLVKRTGEKVFLECVQDMDHENMFWYRQDPGLGLRLIYFSYDVKMKEKGDIPEGYSVSREKKERFSLILESASTNQTSMYLCASTSTGRGYEQYFGPGTRLTVT.

The CDR3 is CASSPQGEGTDTQYF. DNA for the CDR3: TGTGCCAGCAGTCCACAGGGGGAGGGCACAGATACGCAGTATTTT. The gene calls are TRBV6-1 and TRBJ2-3, with TRBD1 matching over 8 bases. Trimming removed 5 bases from V and 1 base from J; junction bases left unmatched: 5. The CDR3 is 15 residues long. The germline V gene has CDR1 MNHNS and CDR2 SASEGT.

J is TRBJ2-5 and V is TRBV19; a weak D match, TRBD2 (5 bases). The CDR3 has 13 residues. Trimming left V 6 bases short and J 3 bases short, with 11 bases between. In germline, CDR1 is LNHDA, CDR2 SQIVND (reference sequence). The CDR3 is CASRSGGEETQYF. For the CDR3, the DNA is TGTGCCAGTAGAAGCGGTGGAGAAGAGACCCAGTACTTC.

V is TRBV6-2 or TRBV6-3 and J is TRBJ2-2; D gene unclear. Looked up from germline, CDR1 is MNHEY and CDR2 is SVGEGT. The V end lost 2 bases, the J end lost 3 bases, and 4 bases lay between the germline ends. The CDR3 is 13 amino acids. This CDR3 reads CASSYRYTGELFF. In nucleotides, the CDR3 is TGTGCCAGCAGTTACCGGTACACCGGGGAGCTGTTTTTT.

Many counts were recorded for this clonotype. V and J are TRBV10-3 and TRBJ2-7; 7 nucleotides agree with TRBD1. This CDR3 is built from 16 residues. Trimming at V came to 4 bases and at J to 7 bases, leaving 16 bases not matched to a gene. Germline CDR1 and CDR2: ENHRY and SYGVKD. In DNA, the CDR3 is TGTGCCATCAGTGGGGCCGGGGACAGCCCTATTTTGGAGCAGTACTTC. This sequence encodes CAISGAGDSPILEQYF.

There are many counts of this clonotype. In DNA, the CDR3 is TGCGCCAGCAGCCCGGACCTGACGGACAATCAGCCCCAGCATTTT. Protein product: CASSPDLTDNQPQHF. This chain joins TRBV4-1 and TRBJ1-5; no clear D gene. Looked up from germline, CDR1 is MGHRA and CDR2 is YSYEKL. The CDR3 has 15 residues. Trimming removed 4 bases from V and 3 bases from J, with 13 bases in between.

A note on this clonotype: With a much larger clone just one base away, this may be a read error. The genes are TRBV3-1 and TRBJ2-7, with 8 positions matching TRBD2. CDR1 is LGHDT and CDR2 is YNNKEL in the germline V gene (reference sequence). The CDR3 consists of 15 residues. DNA for the CDR3: TGTGTCAGCAGCCAAGGTGTTAGCGGGACCTACGAGCAGTACTTC. It codes for CVSSQGVSGTYEQYF.

This clonotype was counted many times. The chain recombines TRBV2 with TRBJ2-5; 7 positions agree with TRBD2. The CDR3 has 21 amino acids. Germline CDR1 SNHLY, CDR2 FYNNEI. With 6 bases clipped from V and 5 bases from J, the junction kept 30 bases outside the gene matches. The CDR3 DNA sequence: TGTGCCAGCAGCTCCCGTCTGGCGGGAGAAACAAGCCCCAAGTTGGTTGAGACCCAGTACTTC. Translation gives CASSSRLAGETSPKLVETQYF.

This clonotype was seen a handful of times. The genes are TRBV10-3 and TRBJ2-1, with TRBD2 matching over 12 bases. This CDR3 contains 17 residues. V trimming: 6 bases; J trimming: 2 bases; junction bases outside the gene matches: 8. Germline V gives CDR1 ENHRY, CDR2 SYGVKD. CDR3: CAIREGLAGGAYNEQFF. Written as DNA, the CDR3 is TGTGCCATCAGGGAGGGACTAGCGGGTGGAGCCTACAATGAGCAGTTCTTC.

Concerning this clonotype itself: One junction end disagrees with the germline gene, perhaps due to a read error. The chain carries TRBV28 and TRBJ2-5; 7 nucleotides line up with TRBD2. The length of the CDR3 is 11 residues. From germline, CDR1 is MDHEN and CDR2 SYDVKM. This CDR3 reads CASILSGKLFF. The DNA for the CDR3 is TGTGCCAGCATACTAAGCGGGAAGTTGTTCTTC.

The chain joins TRBV27 to TRBJ1-6; the D gene is possibly TRBD1 (5 bases). The CDR3 sequence is 15 residues long. V lost 3 bases and J lost 8, with 14 bases in between. The germline V gene encodes CDR1 MNHEY and CDR2 SMNVEV (reference sequence). Here the CDR3 DNA reads TGTGCCAGCAGTTTGCAGGGACCGAGGGATTCACCCCTCCACTTT. Its protein is CASSLQGPRDSPLHF.

This clonotype was counted at least ten times. This sequence joins TRBV27 and TRBJ2-1, with 10 bases identical to TRBD1. The germline V gene encodes CDR1 MNHEY and CDR2 SMNVEV (reference sequence). J lost 8 bases, V lost 3 bases, and 7 bases had no gene match. This CDR3 spans 15 amino acids. The CDR3 nucleotides read TGTGCCAGCAGTTTTTACGGACAGGGGGTCTATGAGCAGTTCTTC. Translated, it gives CASSFYGQGVYEQFF.

The sample holds many counts of this clonotype. The chain carries TRBV27 and TRBJ2-7; TRBD2 matches 10 bases. The CDR3 spans 15 residues. V lost 4 bases and J lost 6; bases outside the gene matches: 9. CDR1 and CDR2 from the germline V gene are MNHEY and SMNVEV (reference sequence). The CDR3 loop is CASSSLAGVGGEQYF. The CDR3 bases are TGTGCCAGCAGTTCGCTAGCGGGAGTGGGAGGCGAGCAGTACTTC.

This clonotype was seen ten or more times. The CDR3 coding sequence is TGCGCCAGCAGCTTTTGGACAGGAGGAGGCTACGAGCAGTACTTC. As protein: CASSFWTGGGYEQYF. The chain uses TRBV5-1 and TRBJ2-7; 7 bases align to TRBD1. The V and J ends lost 2 bases and 3 bases, in that order; junction bases with no gene match: 8. Germline V gives CDR1 SGHRS, CDR2 YFSETQ. The CDR3 sequence is 15 residues long.

This clonotype was recorded many times. The rearrangement links TRBV12-3 or TRBV12-4 to TRBJ2-7; 7 nucleotides agree with TRBD2. The CDR3 has 12 residues. Trimming removed 3 bases from V and 7 bases from J; junction bases left unmatched: 3. CDR3 nucleotides: TGTGCCAGCAGTTTGTCAGCGGGAGAGCAGTACTTC. It is translated as CASSLSAGEQYF.

V usage is TRBV5-1 and J usage is TRBJ2-2; 7 positions match TRBD1. Germline V gives CDR1 SGHRS, CDR2 YFSETQ. J was trimmed by 4 bases and V by 1 base; bases with no gene match: 4. The CDR3 extends over 15 amino acids. The CDR3 region is CASSLTRGPTGELFF. The CDR3 DNA is TGCGCCAGCAGCTTGACTAGGGGGCCCACCGGGGAGCTGTTTTTT. The full variable domain, completed using reference TRBV5-1 and TRBJ2-2, is KAGVTQTPRYLIKTRGQQVTLSCSPISGHRSVSWYQQTPGQGLQFLFEYFSETQRNKGNFPGRFSGRQFSNSRSEMNVSTLELGDSALYLCASSLTRGPTGELFFGEGSRLTVL.